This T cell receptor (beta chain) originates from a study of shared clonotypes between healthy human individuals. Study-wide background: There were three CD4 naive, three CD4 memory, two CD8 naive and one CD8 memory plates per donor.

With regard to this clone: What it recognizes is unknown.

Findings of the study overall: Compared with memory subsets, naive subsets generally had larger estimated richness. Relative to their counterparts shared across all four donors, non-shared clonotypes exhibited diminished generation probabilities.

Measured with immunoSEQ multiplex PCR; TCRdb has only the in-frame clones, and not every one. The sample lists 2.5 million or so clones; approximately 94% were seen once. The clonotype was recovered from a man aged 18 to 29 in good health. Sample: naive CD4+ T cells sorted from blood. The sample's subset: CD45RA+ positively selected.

CDR3 nucleotide sequence: TGTGCCAGCAGCCAAGTTGGCAAGGCCGGGGAGCTGTTTTTT. Protein product: CASSQVGKAGELFF. J is TRBJ2-2 and V is TRBV4-2; D is uncertain. The length of the CDR3 is 14 residues. V lost 1 base and J 6 bases, leaving 9 bases between the germline ends. Germline CDR1 LGHNA, CDR2 YNFKEQ.